This T cell receptor beta chain was recorded in a study of blood T cell repertoires in COVID-19 (dated by TCRdb to 2020 to 2021). Notes on the research overall: The collaborator samples originated in the United States, Italy and Spain and spanned the acute and convalescent phases of COVID-19. The prospective study material was composed of cDNA or gDNA derived from T cells, B-cell-depleted T cells, or PBMCs. Subjects who had been exposed to COVID-19, were actively infected with it, or had recovered from it provided the deeply sampled blood TCRbeta repertoires that made up the dataset. A freely available public database, intended as a resource for researchers studying the immune response to SARS-CoV-2, is where the repertoires were released. The samples were drawn from two sources: the first 160 participants of the ongoing ImmuneRACE study, and 1,254 subjects contributed by 6 global collaborators. A de-identified subject ID, COVID-19 status, age in years and sex were almost always included in the sample metadata. Where HLA class I and class II types were available, the types were taken from metadata supplied by the sample provider, not from assay-based typing. Results the study describes overall, beyond this receptor: How much clinical and demographic metadata was included differed by source and by participant, and the metadata was provided uncurated.

CDR1 and CDR2, per the germline V gene (reference sequence), are SGHNT and YYREEE. V and J are truncated by 4 bases and 2 bases respectively, leaving an intervening sequence of 10 bases. There are 14 amino acids in the CDR3, from cysteine to phenylalanine inclusive. Only the CDR3 portion is preserved as DNA: 42 bases, with reading frame beginning at the first base. As to this clone: The antigen this receptor binds is unknown. Base qualities are not at hand, and no much larger clone is one base apart.

The immunoSEQ Assay, a bias-controlled multiplex PCR, was used to amplify TCRbeta CDR3 regions from genomic DNA. From the authors' description of their analysis: Nucleated cell counts per sample were estimated from amplification of reference gene primers within the assay. Sequence reads were collapsed and filtered to measure the absolute abundance of every unique TCRbeta CDR3 rearrangement. For each sample, productive Simpson clonality was calculated as the square root of Simpson's diversity index across productive rearrangements. TCRdb limited this immuneACCESS table to in-frame rearrangements with V and J called. A share of clones is missing; checked studies link under half to unresolved V genes, and the rest is unexplained. V, J and clone size were drawn from that table, and D and trimming were deduced from the DNA. Within this sample are about 150,000 clones, with over 75% of them counted one time only. In total, the top ten clones hold 5% of the sample.

Whole blood was collected in K2EDTA tubes by collaborating institutions according to the institutions' own protocols. For TCRbeta analysis, collaborators shipped samples as frozen whole blood, isolated PBMCs, or DNA extracted from either of those sample types. The chain joins TRBV5-4 to TRBJ1-3; the D gene is perhaps TRBD1, on 5 matching bases. The specimen sequenced was peripheral blood. The TCR comes from a woman between 50 and 59 years old with acute or convalescent COVID-19. Read as DNA, the sequence is TGTGCCAGCAGCCCGGGGGAAGCTGGAAACACCATATATTTT. The resulting protein is CASSPGEAGNTIYF.